This T cell receptor (beta chain) was observed in a study of OX40 agonist ivuxolimab in advanced cancers. For the study in its entirety: Ivuxolimab was a fully human IgG2 agonistic monoclonal antibody targeting the costimulatory receptor OX40 (CD134). Among the approximately 50 dose-escalation patients, about 19 had hepatocellular carcinoma, approximately 15 melanoma, 9 renal cell carcinoma and 9 head and neck cancer. Peripheral TCRbeta sequencing was intended to test whether TCR sequence diversity was altered and clonal T-cell expansion was caused by ivuxolimab. Partial responses occurred in three dose-escalation patients, of whom one had hepatocellular carcinoma and two had cutaneous melanoma. The paper reports the monotherapy dose-escalation portion (N of about 50 patients) of the phase I ivuxolimab trial. In the dose-escalation cohort, more than 75% of patients were male, and the mean age was around 60 years, with a range of roughly 20 to 85. Patients were allowed to have had prior anti-PD-1, anti-PD-L1 or anti-CTLA-4 therapy, and approximately 37% of the dose-escalation patients had been treated with checkpoint inhibitors. Intravenous ivuxolimab was administered to patients every 2 weeks at six dose levels: 0.01, 0.1, 0.3, 1.5, 3 and 10 mg/kg.

The trial excluded patients who had a history of autoimmune disease or who were on systemic immunosuppression. In every dose cohort, peripheral blood was drawn for TCR sequencing at baseline, cycle 4 day 1, and cycle 7 day 1. The samples were drawn from a first-in-human, open-label, multicenter phase I dose-escalation trial of ivuxolimab. The trial enrolled adults with locally advanced or metastatic head and neck squamous cell, hepatocellular, melanoma or renal cell carcinoma. Before TCR sequencing, CD4+ T cells and CD8+ T cells from peripheral blood were sorted into separate populations. From the cysteine through the phenylalanine, the CDR3 covers 16 amino acids. Of the read, only the CDR3 DNA is kept; its 48 bases are in frame from base 1. As encoded in the germline V gene, CDR1 is SGHRS while CDR2 is YFSETQ. V trim: 3 bases; J trim: 5 bases; unmatched bases: 10. For sequencing of the TCRbeta CDR3 region, genomic DNA was extracted from the sorted cells. The immunoSEQ Assay was used to sequence the TCRbeta CDR3 regions. The table was pulled from immuneACCESS by TCRdb, which kept in-frame rearrangements only. Such tables lose some clones; where checked, under half of the loss comes from unresolved V genes, and the rest has no known cause. The sample table records 25,000 or so clones; 88% of these occur just once. Of the sample, approximately 9.7% is held by the ten largest clones.

Points the paper makes about the study in general: At doses from 0.1 to 3.0 mg/kg, clonal expansion was seen in both CD4+ and CD8+ blood T cells between baseline and week 6. The antigen specificity of the clonally expanded peripheral T cells was not determined. In the 0.1-3.0 mg/kg groups, partial responders had among the lowest normalized peripheral clonal expansion, particularly in CD8+ T cells. After ivuxolimab, more expanded clones were found on average in CD8+ T cells than in CD4+ T cells. Low levels of normalized T-cell clonal expansion were also seen in some nonresponding patients.

Points on this clone: It has no known antigen specificity. Base qualities are not at hand, and no much larger clone is one base apart.

Rearrangement joined TRBV5-1 to TRBJ2-3, with 9 middle bases fitting TRBD2. This TCR was sampled from an adult with an advanced solid tumor such as melanoma, head and neck, liver or kidney cancer. This specimen consisted of CD4+ or CD8+ T cells sorted from blood, obtained in a trial of the OX40 agonist ivuxolimab. The nucleotide sequence is TGCGCCAGCAGCTGGGGACTAGCCTTTACCAGAGATACGCAGTATTTT. It encodes CASSWGLAFTRDTQYF.